In this sample, the clone carrying this T cell receptor (beta chain) turned up a few times. What it binds is unknown. Each CDR3 protein is one row after TCRdb ran MiXCR on the reads. Found here are around 11,000 distinct CDR3 sequences, 23% of them singletons; the top ten hold more than 1.5%. The data are from a study of liver allograft versus peripheral blood T cells. About the research overall: Transplanted-liver and recipient peripheral blood T cell receptor repertoires were compared. General study points: Within liver allografts, T cell receptor repertoires were reportedly different from those in peripheral blood.

The V end was cut by 0 bases, the J end by 6 bases, with 9 bases between. Germline V gene sequence: CDR1 MNHEY, CDR2 SVGAGI. The CDR3 is 14 residues long. The chain uses TRBV6-5 and TRBJ1-5; D ambiguous. The TCR sequence derives from a human patient who had a liver transplant. Some of the T cells may derive from the graft donor. The CDR3 DNA follows: TGTGCCAGCAGTTACTCATCGGTAGGTCAGCCCCAGCATTTT. Its translation: CASSYSSVGQPQHF.